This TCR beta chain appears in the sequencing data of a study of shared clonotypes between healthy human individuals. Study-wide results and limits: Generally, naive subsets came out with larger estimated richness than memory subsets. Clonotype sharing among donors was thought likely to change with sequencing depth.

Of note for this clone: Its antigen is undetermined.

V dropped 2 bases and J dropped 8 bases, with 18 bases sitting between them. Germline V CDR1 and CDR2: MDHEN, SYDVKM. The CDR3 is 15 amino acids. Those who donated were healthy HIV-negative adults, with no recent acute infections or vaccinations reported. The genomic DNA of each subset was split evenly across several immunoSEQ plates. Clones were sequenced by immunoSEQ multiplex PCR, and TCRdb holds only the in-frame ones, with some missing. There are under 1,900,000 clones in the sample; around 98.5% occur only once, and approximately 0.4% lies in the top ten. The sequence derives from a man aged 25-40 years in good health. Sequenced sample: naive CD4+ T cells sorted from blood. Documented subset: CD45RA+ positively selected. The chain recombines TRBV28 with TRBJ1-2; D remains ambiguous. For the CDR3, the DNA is TGTGCCAGCAGTTTAATGGAAATTAAGAGGCGCGGCTACACCTTC. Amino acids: CASSLMEIKRRGYTF.